Each of the 20 T cell receptor beta chains below was sequenced from the same sample in a study of shared clonotypes between healthy human individuals. The repertoire was sequenced with immunoSEQ multiplex PCR; TCRdb's copy has only in-frame clones and lacks some. This table has around 1.9 million clones, 85% to 95% appearing once. Terminally differentiated effector memory CD45RA+ cells were excluded by CCR7 positive selection of CD45RO-negative cells. Material for sequencing was naive CD8+ T cells from PBMCs. The receptors originated from a man aged 18 to 30 in good health. Some clones in this sample may be carry-over from other donors' samples.

The chain links TRBV28 to TRBJ2-7; 7 bases are shared with TRBD1. Germline CDR1 MDHEN, CDR2 SYDVKM. Trimming took 8 bases from V and 4 from J; bases not matched to a gene: 11. CDR3 length: 14 residues. The DNA for the CDR3 is TGTGCCAGCCTAAGACAGGGTATTCCGTACGAGCAGTACTTC. Translating it yields CASLRQGIPYEQYF.

This chain uses TRBV7-9 with TRBJ2-7, with no clear D. This CDR3 is 14 amino acids long. Trimming took off 4 bases at V and 4 bases at J, with 14 bases between the two ends. Per the germline V gene, CDR1 is SEHNR and CDR2 is FQNEAQ (reference sequence). In nucleotides, the CDR3 is TGTGCCAGCAGCTCAGTTTCCAGCTGGTACGAGCAGTACTTC. Its translation is CASSSVSSWYEQYF.

The chain links TRBV5-4 to TRBJ2-1; D might be TRBD1 or TRBD2, each matching 5 bases. The CDR3 loop spans 12 amino acids. Per germline, CDR1 SGHNT and CDR2 YYREEE (reference sequence). Trimming shortened V by 4 bases and J by 9 bases, and 11 bases separated the two germline ends. Written as DNA, the CDR3 is TGTGCCAGCAGCGGGACGGCCTCTGAGCAGTTCTTC. It yields the protein CASSGTASEQFF.

This rearrangement joins TRBV12-5 to TRBJ2-1; 7 bases are shared with TRBD2. The CDR3 covers 15 residues. Germline CDR1 is LGHNT and CDR2 is FRNRAP. The V gene end was trimmed by 7 bases and the J gene end by 9 bases; junction bases not matched to a gene: 15. The CDR3 spells CASAPNAGLRGEQFF. The CDR3 DNA reads as TGTGCTAGTGCCCCTAACGCGGGACTAAGGGGTGAGCAGTTCTTC.

A note on this clone: At the DNA level, this CDR3 is encoded by other sequences in the same sample as well. The chain has TRBV28 and TRBJ2-7; unclear D gene. In germline, CDR1 is MDHEN, CDR2 SYDVKM. The CDR3 is 11 residues long. V was shortened by 5 bases and J by 5 bases, with 7 bases between the two germline ends. The CDR3 here is CASSPGDEQYF. The CDR3, as DNA: TGTGCCAGCAGTCCCGGCGACGAGCAGTACTTC.

The V and J genes are TRBV5-4 and TRBJ1-1; D unclear. V was pared by 4 bases and J by 1 base, with 8 bases between. The length of the CDR3 is 13 residues. Germline V lookup: CDR1 SGHNT, CDR2 YYREEE (reference sequence). DNA of the CDR3: TGTGCCAGCAGCATCAACAGGAACACTGAAGCTTTCTTT. Encoded protein: CASSINRNTEAFF.

DNA for the CDR3: TGTGCCAGCAGTTTATCGGCGACAGGGAATGGCTACACCTTC. It specifies CASSLSATGNGYTF. J is TRBJ1-2 and V is TRBV27; 7 bases map to TRBD1. CDR1 is MNHEY and CDR2 is SMNVEV in the germline V gene (reference sequence). CDR3 length: 14 residues. J gave up 6 bases and V 0 bases, and 4 bases lay outside the gene matches.

Concerning this clone itself: Other nucleotide sequences in the sample specify the same CDR3. The chain joins TRBV4-3 to TRBJ2-5; the D gene is possibly TRBD2 (5 bases). This CDR3 has 13 residues. From germline, CDR1 is LGHNA and CDR2 YSLEER. V lost 0 bases to trimming and J lost 5 bases, with 7 bases between them. CDR3 residues: CASSQDSEETQYF. The CDR3 coding sequence is TGCGCCAGCAGCCAAGATAGCGAGGAGACCCAGTACTTC.

The chain has TRBV27 and TRBJ2-1, with TRBD2 identical over 9 bases. Germline lookup yields CDR1 MNHEY and CDR2 SMNVEV (reference sequence). Trimming took 3 bases from V and 5 from J; bases not matched to a gene: 17. This CDR3 has 19 amino acids. CDR3 protein: CASSFFPGLSGRTDNEQFF. DNA for the CDR3: TGTGCCAGCAGTTTCTTCCCAGGTCTGAGCGGGAGGACTGACAATGAGCAGTTCTTC.

V and J are TRBV27 and TRBJ1-2; 7 bases line up with TRBD1. After removal of 5 bases from V and 0 bases from J, the junction contained 6 bases not matched to a gene. The germline V gene encodes CDR1 MNHEY and CDR2 SMNVEV (reference sequence). The CDR3 is made up of 15 amino acids. The CDR3: CASSLRQGPNYGYTF. CDR3 bases: TGTGCCAGCAGTCTGCGACAGGGTCCTAACTATGGCTACACCTTC.

This clone was counted a single time. The V gene is TRBV6-1, the J gene TRBJ1-1; TRBD1 might be the D (6 bases). Trimming stripped 6 bases from V and 4 bases from J, with 15 bases between. This CDR3 contains 14 residues. CDR1 and CDR2 (germline): MNHNS, SASEGT. The CDR3 loop is CASRATGFFTEAFF. The DNA of the CDR3 is TGTGCCAGCAGGGCAACAGGGTTTTTCACTGAAGCTTTCTTT.

This clone was counted a single time. The gene calls are TRBV28 and TRBJ2-1, with D perhaps matching TRBD1 or TRBD2 (7 bases each). Trimming pared 6 bases from V and 0 bases from J, leaving 15 bases between. CDR1 is MDHEN and CDR2 is SYDVKM in the germline V gene. The CDR3 contains 16 residues. Written as DNA, the CDR3 is TGTGCCAGCAGCCCAGGGGGGGGGAGCTCCTACAATGAGCAGTTCTTC. It codes for CASSPGGGSSYNEQFF.

The gene calls are TRBV10-3 and TRBJ2-1; 10 nucleotides align to TRBD2. CDR3 length: 18 residues. Germline CDR1 is ENHRY and CDR2 is SYGVKD. Trimming cost V 2 bases and J 0 bases; bases outside gene matches: 7. CDR3 loop: CAISETSGEVTSYNEQFF. CDR3 sequence (DNA): TGTGCCATCAGTGAGACTAGCGGGGAGGTCACCTCCTACAATGAGCAGTTCTTC.

This clone appeared once. This chain connects TRBV12-2 to TRBJ2-1; the table's TRBD2 call for D was not verified on the DNA. TRBV12-2 is marked as a pseudogene. This CDR3 is 15 amino acids long. CDR3 residues: CASRLGLAGANEQFF. The CDR3 nucleotides read TGTGCAAGTCGCTTAGGGTTAGCGGGAGCCAATGAGCAGTTCTTC.

This clone was seen a handful of times. The chain is built from TRBV7-8 and TRBJ2-4, with 8 bases lining up with TRBD1. Germline lookup yields CDR1 SGHVS and CDR2 FQNEAQ. The CDR3 has 14 amino acids. V lost 6 bases and J lost 8; bases outside the gene matches: 9. The CDR3 DNA is TGTGCCAGCAGTTCCCGGGACAGGCCTGACATTCAGTACTTC. Translated, it gives CASSSRDRPDIQYF.

The CDR3 DNA sequence: TGTGCCAGCAGTTTAGAACTAACTAGCAATCAGCCCCAGCATTTT. It codes for CASSLELTSNQPQHF. V usage is TRBV28 and J usage is TRBJ1-5; D is unresolved. Trimming cost V 2 bases and J 0 bases, with 8 bases left between them. Germline CDR1 reads MDHEN; CDR2 reads SYDVKM. The length of the CDR3 is 15 residues.

Comments on this clone: A read error may produce the germline difference seen at one junction end. This sequence joins TRBV10-2 and TRBJ2-1; 7 bases line up with TRBD1. CDR3 length: 14 amino acids. Germline V CDR1 and CDR2: WSHSY, SAAADI. The CDR3: CASRETGSYNEQFF. CDR3 in DNA: TGCGCCAGCCGTGAGACAGGGTCCTACAATGAGCAGTTCTTC.

V gene TRBV11-2 combines with J gene TRBJ1-5; possibly TRBD1 for D (6 bases). Trimming removed 4 bases from V and 6 bases from J, with 13 bases in between. The CDR3 has 14 amino acids. Per the germline V gene, CDR1 is SGHAT and CDR2 is FQNNGV. The CDR3 nucleotides are TGTGCCAGCAGCTCCCAGGGGATTGGTCAGCCCCAGCATTTT. The encoded protein is CASSSQGIGQPQHF.

The chain combines TRBV28 with TRBJ2-7; D call uncertain. Trimming stripped 3 bases from V and 5 bases from J, with 11 bases between. The CDR3 is 13 residues long. The V gene's germline CDR1 is MDHEN and CDR2 SYDVKM. The CDR3 reads CASSFLRGNEQYF. As DNA, the CDR3 is TGTGCCAGCAGTTTTCTACGAGGTAACGAGCAGTACTTC. The full variable domain, its missing parts supplied by reference TRBV28 and TRBJ2-7, is DVKVTQSSRYLVKRTGEKVFLECVQDMDHENMFWYRQDPGLGLRLIYFSYDVKMKEKGDIPEGYSVSREKKERFSLILESASTNQTSMYLCASSFLRGNEQYFGPGTRLTVT.

The chain carries TRBV30 and TRBJ2-7; D could derive from TRBD1 or TRBD2 (6 bases each). The CDR3 length is 12 residues. CDR1 is GTSNPN and CDR2 is SVGIG in the germline V gene (reference sequence). Between the trimmed V and J ends, which lost 3 bases and 6 bases, there was a span of 12 bases. CDR3 nucleotides: TGTGCCTGGAGCCCGGGGGCAAGCGAGCAGTACTTC. Its translation: CAWSPGASEQYF.